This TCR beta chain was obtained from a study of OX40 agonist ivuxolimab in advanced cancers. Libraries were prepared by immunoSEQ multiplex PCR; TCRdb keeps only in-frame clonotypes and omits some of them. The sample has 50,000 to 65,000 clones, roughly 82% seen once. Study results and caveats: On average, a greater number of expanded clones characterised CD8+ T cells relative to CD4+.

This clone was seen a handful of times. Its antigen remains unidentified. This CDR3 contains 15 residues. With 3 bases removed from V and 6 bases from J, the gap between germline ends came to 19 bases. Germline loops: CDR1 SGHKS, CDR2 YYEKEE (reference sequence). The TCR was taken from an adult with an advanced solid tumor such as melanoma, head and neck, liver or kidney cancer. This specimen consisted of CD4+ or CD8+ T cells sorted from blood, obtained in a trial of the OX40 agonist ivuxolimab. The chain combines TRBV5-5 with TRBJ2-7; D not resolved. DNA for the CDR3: TGTGCCAGCAGCTCAACTATTCGGGCAGGTCGCGAGCAGTACTTC. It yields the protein CASSSTIRAGREQYF.